The entry below describes one TCR beta chain. This sample was included in a study of cytomegalovirus exposure and HLA in healthy donors. Trimming removed 2 bases from V and 8 bases from J, with 6 bases in between. The CDR3 consists of 12 residues. Germline assignment: CDR1 MDHEN and CDR2 SYDVKM. In the PCR, 60 Vbeta and 13 Jbeta primers were used. Per the study methods: There were tens of millions of unique TCR beta chains by a later count, and about 12 million of them were shared. The repertoire was sequenced with immunoSEQ multiplex PCR; TCRdb's copy has only in-frame clones and lacks some. That table is the source of V, J and clone size, and D and trimming were worked out from the DNA. This sample yields about 140,000 clones, of which approximately 80% are seen a single time; about 5% belongs to the top ten.

J is TRBJ1-4 and V is TRBV28, with D hard to call. Sequencing was performed on PBMCs. This clonotype originated in a man aged 35-49 years in good health and CMV-seronegative. CDR3 sequence (DNA): TGTGCCAGCAGTTTAGTCGGGGAAAAACTGTTTTTT. Translated: CASSLVGEKLFF. Variable domain in full (rest from reference TRBV28 and TRBJ1-4): DVKVTQSSRYLVKRTGEKVFLECVQDMDHENMFWYRQDPGLGLRLIYFSYDVKMKEKGDIPEGYSVSREKKERFSLILESASTNQTSMYLCASSLVGEKLFFGSGTQLSVL.